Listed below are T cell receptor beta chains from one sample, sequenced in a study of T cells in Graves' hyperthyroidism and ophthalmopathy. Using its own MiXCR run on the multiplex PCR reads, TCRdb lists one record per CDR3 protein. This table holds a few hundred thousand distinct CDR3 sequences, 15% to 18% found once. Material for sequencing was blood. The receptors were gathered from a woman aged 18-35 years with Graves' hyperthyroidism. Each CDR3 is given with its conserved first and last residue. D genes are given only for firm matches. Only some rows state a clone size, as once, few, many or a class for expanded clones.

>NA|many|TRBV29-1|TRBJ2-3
TGCAGCATATCGGAAGGGGGCACAGATACGCAGTATTTT
CSISEGGTDTQYF
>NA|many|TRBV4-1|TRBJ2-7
TGCGCCAGCAGCCATGCATCTACGGGACTGTCCCCTATCGAGCAGTACTTC
CASSHASTGLSPIEQYF
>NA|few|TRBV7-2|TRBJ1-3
TGTGCCAGCTCTGTCAACTCTGGAAACACCATATATTTT
CASSVNSGNTIYF
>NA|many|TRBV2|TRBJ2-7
TGTGCCAGCAGGCAGATCGAGCAGTACTTC
CASRQIEQYF
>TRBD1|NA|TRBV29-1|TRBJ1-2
TGCAGCGTGGAAAGACAGGGGGGTGGCTACACCTTC
CSVERQGGGYTF
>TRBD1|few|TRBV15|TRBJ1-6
TGTGCCACCAGCAGAGTGGCGACAGGGTGGAATTCACCCCTCCACTTT
CATSRVATGWNSPLHF
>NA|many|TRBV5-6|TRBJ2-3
TGTGCCAGCAGCTTGATGGACTCCTTAGGCACGCAGTATTTT
CASSLMDSLGTQYF
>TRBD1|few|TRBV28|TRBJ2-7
TGTGCCAGCAGACCCGCCGGGACAGGGATCTACGAGCAGTACTTC
CASRPAGTGIYEQYF
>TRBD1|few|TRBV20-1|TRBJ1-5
TGCAGTGCTGAACAGGGGAGCAATCAGCCCCAGCATTTT
CSAEQGSNQPQHF
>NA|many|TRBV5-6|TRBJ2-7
TGTGCCAGCACCGTGGAGGCGCGGGGGCTCTCCTACGAGCAGTACTTC
CASTVEARGLSYEQYF
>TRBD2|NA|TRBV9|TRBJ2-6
TGTGCCAGCAGCGCTAGGACTAGCGGGGCCAACGTCCTGACTTTC
CASSARTSGANVLTF
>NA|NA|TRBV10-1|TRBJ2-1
TGCGCCAGCAGTGAGGAGAGACGACCCTACAATGAGCAGTTCTTC
CASSEERRPYNEQFF
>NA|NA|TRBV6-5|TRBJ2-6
TGTGCCAGCAGTTACACCCGGGTTGTTGGGGCCAACGTCCTGACTTTC
CASSYTRVVGANVLTF
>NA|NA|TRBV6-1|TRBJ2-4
TGTGCCAGCAGTCCACAAATAGCCAAAAACATTCAGTACTTC
CASSPQIAKNIQYF
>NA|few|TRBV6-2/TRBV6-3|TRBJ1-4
TGTGCCAGCACGGGTAGACCCTTGCTTAATGAAAAACTGTTTTTT
CASTGRPLLNEKLFF
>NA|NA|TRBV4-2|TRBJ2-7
TGTGCCAGCAGCCAAGAGGGACGGGGCGAGCAGTACTTC
CASSQEGRGEQYF
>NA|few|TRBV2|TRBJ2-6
TGTGCCAGCACGCTCTACTCTGGGGCCAACGTCCTGACTTTC
CASTLYSGANVLTF
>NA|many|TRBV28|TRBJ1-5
TGTGCCAGCAGCAAGGGATGGAATCAGCCCCAGCATTTT
CASSKGWNQPQHF
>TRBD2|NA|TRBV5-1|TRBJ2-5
TGCGCCAGCAGCCCACGGACTAGCGGGAGGGGAGAGACCCAGTACTTC
CASSPRTSGRGETQYF
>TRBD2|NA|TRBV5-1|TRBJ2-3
TGCGCCAGCAGCCCGGGGACTAGCGGGAGAACGAGGGGGGCAGATACGCAGTATTTT
CASSPGTSGRTRGADTQYF
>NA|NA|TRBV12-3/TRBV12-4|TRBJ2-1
TGTGCCAGCAGTTTAGTAGGACCTGAGCAGTTCTTC
CASSLVGPEQFF
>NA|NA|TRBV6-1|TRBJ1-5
TGTGCCAGCAGTGCTGGGGTAAGACAGCCCCAGCATTTT
CASSAGVRQPQHF
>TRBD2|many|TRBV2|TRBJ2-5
TGTGCCAGCTCGATTAGCGGGAGTGGGGAGACCCAGTACTTC
CASSISGSGETQYF
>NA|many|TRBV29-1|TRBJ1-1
TGCAGCGCCCCTGAGGGGAACACTGAAGCTTTCTTT
CSAPEGNTEAFF
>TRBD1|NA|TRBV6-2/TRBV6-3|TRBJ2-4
TGTGCCAGCAGTCAGGGACAGCGCATTCAGTACTTC
CASSQGQRIQYF
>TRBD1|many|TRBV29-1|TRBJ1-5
TGCAGCGTTGGGGACAGAAATCAGCCCCAGCATTTT
CSVGDRNQPQHF
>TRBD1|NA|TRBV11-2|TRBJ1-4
TGTGCCAGCAGCATTAGAGGGGGCCGGGGCACTAATGAAAAACTGTTTTTT
CASSIRGGRGTNEKLFF
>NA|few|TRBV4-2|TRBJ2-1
TGTGCCAGCAGCCCCCGCGGGGAAAAAAACTACAATGAGCAGTTCTTC
CASSPRGEKNYNEQFF
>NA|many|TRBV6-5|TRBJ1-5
TGTGCCAGCAGTTACCAACAGGGCCGCAATCAGCCCCAGCATTTT
CASSYQQGRNQPQHF
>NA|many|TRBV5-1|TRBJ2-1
TGCGCCAGCAGCCCACGGACTGGCTCCTACAATGAGCAGTTCTTC
CASSPRTGSYNEQFF
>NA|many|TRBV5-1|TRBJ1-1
TGCGCCAGCAGCTTGGTATCGGGGCCGAACACTGAAGCTTTCTTT
CASSLVSGPNTEAFF
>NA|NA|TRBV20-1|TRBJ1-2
TGCAGTGCTAGCCAGGGAAACTATGGCTACACCTTC
CSASQGNYGYTF
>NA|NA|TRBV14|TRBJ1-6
TGTGCCAGCAGCCAAGATATAGACTCACCCCTCCACTTT
CASSQDIDSPLHF
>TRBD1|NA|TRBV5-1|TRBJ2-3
TGCGCCAGCAGCTTGACCCAGGGGGCGTTGAGCACAGATACGCAGTATTTT
CASSLTQGALSTDTQYF
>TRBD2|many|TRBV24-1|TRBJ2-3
TGTGCCACCAGTGATCAACTGGGACTAGCGGGGGGTACGCAGTATTTT
CATSDQLGLAGGTQYF
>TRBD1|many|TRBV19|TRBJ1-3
TGTGCCAGTATCGGACAGGAAGACTCTGGAAACACCATATATTTT
CASIGQEDSGNTIYF
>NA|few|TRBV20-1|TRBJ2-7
TGCAGTGCTAGTATTTTCTCTGGAGGCTACGAGCAGTACTTC
CSASIFSGGYEQYF
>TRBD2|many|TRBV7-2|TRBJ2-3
TGTGCCAGCAGCTCCCTGCGGGGGAACACAGATACGCAGTATTTT
CASSSLRGNTDTQYF
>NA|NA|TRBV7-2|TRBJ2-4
TGTGCCAGCAGCCAAGGGCGGGGACTAGCCAAAAACATTCAGTACTTC
CASSQGRGLAKNIQYF
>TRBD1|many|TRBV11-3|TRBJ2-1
TGTGCCAGCAGCTTAGGGGGACAGGGTCAGAGGAATGAGCAGTTCTTC
CASSLGGQGQRNEQFF